These 21 T cell receptor beta chains were all obtained from the same sample, sequenced in a study of T-cell memory formation after mild COVID-19. TCRdb reprocessed the 5' RACE reads with MiXCR, giving one entry per CDR3 protein. The sample lists about 200,000 distinct CDR3 sequences, about 9.2% occurring once. The specimen sequenced was PBMCs or a T cell subset sorted from them (not recorded which). These receptors were taken from a man aged 18 to 29 who had mild COVID-19 (a few samples of this study predate the infection). Cell type and time point are not known.

This clonotype was picked up many times. V usage is TRBV7-8 and J usage is TRBJ1-1; no reliable D call. Trimming stripped 1 base from V and 6 bases from J, with 6 bases between. CDR3 length equals 12 residues. Germline V lookup: CDR1 SGHVS, CDR2 FQNEAQ. For the CDR3, the DNA is TGTGCCAGCAGCTTAGATTCGGCTGAAGCTTTCTTT. It translates to CASSLDSAEAFF.

This clonotype was seen a handful of times. This CDR3 reads CASSPGNNEKLFF. CDR3 nucleotides: TGTGCCTCCTCTCCAGGGAATAATGAAAAACTGTTTTTT. This chain uses TRBV30 with TRBJ1-4; D possibly corresponds to TRBD1 (5 bases). CDR3 length: 13 residues. The germline V gene has CDR1 GTSNPN and CDR2 SVGIG (reference sequence). V shed 7 bases and J shed 4 bases, with 13 bases lying between them.

This clonotype has more than one count but fewer than ten. V and J are TRBV28 and TRBJ2-7, with D unclear. Germline V gives CDR1 MDHEN, CDR2 SYDVKM. The CDR3 has 13 amino acids. V was cut by 7 bases and J by 3 bases, with 13 bases left in between. Here the CDR3 reads CASIDPSRYEQYF. The CDR3 coding sequence is TGTGCCAGCATCGACCCCTCTCGCTACGAGCAGTACTTC.

This clonotype was seen repeatedly, ten times or more. The genes are TRBV5-1 and TRBJ2-3; 8 bases agree with TRBD1. V trimming: 4 bases; J trimming: 2 bases; junction bases outside the gene matches: 3. In germline, CDR1 is SGHRS, CDR2 YFSETQ. The CDR3 contains 14 residues. The CDR3 region has the DNA TGCGCCAGCAGCCAGGGACAGGCCACAGATACGCAGTATTTT. Its protein is CASSQGQATDTQYF. Full variable domain (remainder filled in from reference TRBV5-1 and TRBJ2-3): KAGVTQTPRYLIKTRGQQVTLSCSPISGHRSVSWYQQTPGQGLQFLFEYFSETQRNKGNFPGRFSGRQFSNSRSEMNVSTLELGDSALYLCASSQGQATDTQYFGPGTRLTVL.

This clonotype came up a few times. The chain has TRBV4-3 and TRBJ2-1, with 9 positions matching TRBD1. Germline V gene data show CDR1 as LGHNA and CDR2 as YSLEER. V was clipped by 5 bases and J by 4 bases; unmatched bases: 3. The length of the CDR3 is 14 residues. The CDR3 spells CASSRTGVYNEQFF. CDR3 coding DNA: TGCGCCAGCAGCAGGACAGGGGTTTACAATGAGCAGTTCTTC.

This clonotype was seen more than once but under ten times. The rearrangement uses TRBV4-2 and TRBJ1-5, with D unresolved. This CDR3 has 15 amino acids. Looked up from germline, CDR1 is LGHNA and CDR2 is YNFKEQ. V lost 1 base and J 6 bases, leaving 13 bases between the germline ends. As DNA, the CDR3 is TGTGCCAGCAGCCAAGGAGGGCAAGAGGGTCAGCCCCAGCATTTT. It translates to CASSQGGQEGQPQHF.

This clonotype was detected only a few times. The chain carries TRBV19 and TRBJ2-5; D is perhaps TRBD1 or TRBD2 (5 bases each). V was shortened by 7 bases and J by 0 bases, with 24 bases between the two germline ends. The CDR3 is 18 residues long. Germline V gives CDR1 LNHDA, CDR2 SQIVND (reference sequence). CDR3 DNA sequence: TGTGCCAGTAAAGAAAACGAGCGGCAGGGATTCTACCAAGAGACCCAGTACTTC. This translates into CASKENERQGFYQETQYF.

The rearrangement links TRBV18 to TRBJ2-7; maybe TRBD2 (5 bases). The CDR3 contains 14 residues. Per germline, CDR1 KGHSH and CDR2 LQKENI. Trimming cost V 0 bases and J 0 bases, with 6 bases left between them. CDR3 in amino acids: CASSPPGSSYEQYV. CDR3 nucleotide sequence: TGTGCCAGCTCACCACCAGGGAGCTCCTACGAGCAGTACGTC.

The chain employs TRBV7-8 and TRBJ2-3; 7 bases map to TRBD1. The CDR3 loop spans 15 amino acids. V lost 5 bases to trimming and J lost 2 bases; unmatched junction nucleotides: 7. Germline V gives CDR1 SGHVS, CDR2 FQNEAQ. CDR3 loop: CASSPLGQYTDTQYF. The CDR3 coding sequence is TGTGCCAGCAGCCCCTTGGGACAGTACACAGATACGCAGTATTTT.

This clonotype was seen repeatedly, ten times or more. The V gene is TRBV7-2, the J gene TRBJ2-2; TRBD2 matches 7 bases. Germline V CDR1 and CDR2: SGHTA, FQGNSA. V was pared by 3 bases and J by 1 base, with 2 bases of the junction left unmatched. CDR3 length: 15 amino acids. This CDR3 reads CASSFKRGNTGELFF. DNA of the CDR3: TGTGCCAGCAGCTTCAAGCGGGGGAACACCGGGGAGCTGTTTTTT.

This clonotype turned up a few times. This chain connects TRBV19 to TRBJ1-4; TRBD1 aligns across 7 bases. This CDR3 is 16 amino acids long. From germline, CDR1 is LNHDA and CDR2 SQIVND (reference sequence). The ends lost 5 bases at V and 4 bases at J; junction bases unmatched: 10. CDR3 loop: CASSPRPGQNNEKLFF. Written as DNA, the CDR3 is TGTGCCAGTAGTCCCCGACCGGGACAGAATAATGAAAAACTGTTTTTT.

The genes are TRBV28 and TRBJ2-3; D assignment may be TRBD1 or TRBD2 (6 bases each). Germline V CDR1 and CDR2: MDHEN, SYDVKM. The V end lost 0 bases, the J end lost 4 bases, and 14 bases lay between the germline ends. This CDR3 spans 16 amino acids. Written as DNA, the CDR3 is TGTGCCAGCAGTTTATGGAGGGGGTCGGGGGCAGATACGCAGTATTTT. Its protein is CASSLWRGSGADTQYF.

The V gene is TRBV7-2, the J gene TRBJ2-5; D possibly corresponds to TRBD2 (6 bases). The germline V gene encodes CDR1 SGHTA and CDR2 FQGNSA. The V end lost 2 bases, the J end lost 5 bases, and 15 bases lay between the germline ends. This CDR3 has 15 amino acids. In nucleotides, the CDR3 is TGTGCCAGCAGCTTATCCGCGGGATACGGGGAGACCCAGTACTTC. Translating gives CASSLSAGYGETQYF.

The chain links TRBV5-1 to TRBJ1-5; no reliable D call. CDR1 is SGHRS, CDR2 YFSETQ, per germline. V dropped 4 bases and J dropped 4 bases, with 12 bases sitting between them. The CDR3 length is 14 residues. In DNA, the CDR3 is TGCGCCAGCAGCACGGACGGTAGGAATCAGCCCCAGCATTTT. This translates into CASSTDGRNQPQHF.

The chain combines TRBV15 with TRBJ1-3; 8 positions match TRBD1. V was clipped by 3 bases and J by 2 bases; unmatched bases: 3. Germline lookup yields CDR1 LNHNV and CDR2 YYDKDF (reference sequence). The CDR3 runs to 15 residues. The CDR3 spells CATSRDRVPGNTIYF. For the CDR3, the DNA is TGTGCCACCAGCAGGGACAGGGTCCCTGGAAACACCATATATTTT.

Here the CDR3 DNA reads TGTGCCAGCAGCCAAGGCCCTTGGCAAGGCACAGATACGCAGTATTTT. Its protein product is CASSQGPWQGTDTQYF. The rearrangement joins TRBV7-2 to TRBJ2-3; D gene ambiguous. The V end lost 5 bases, the J end lost 1 base, and 16 bases lay between the germline ends. In germline, CDR1 is SGHTA, CDR2 FQGNSA. The CDR3 has 16 residues.

The chain couples TRBV6-2 or TRBV6-3 to TRBJ2-7, with D perhaps TRBD1 (6 bases). The germline V and J ends were trimmed by 5 bases and 0 bases, with 14 bases remaining between them. Looked up from germline, CDR1 is MNHEY and CDR2 is SVGEGT. The CDR3 is 15 residues long. In DNA form, the CDR3 reads TGTGCCAGCAGTAAAGGTTCGGACAGCTCCTACGAGCAGTACGTC. It yields the protein CASSKGSDSSYEQYV.

The chain links TRBV24-1 to TRBJ1-6; unclear D gene. The CDR3 runs to 15 residues. V lost 0 bases to trimming and J lost 10 bases, with 12 bases between them. Germline CDR1 is KGHDR and CDR2 is SFDVKD. The CDR3 spells CATSDLQSWISPLHF. The DNA of the CDR3 is TGTGCCACCAGTGATTTGCAAAGTTGGATCTCACCCCTCCACTTT.

The chain combines TRBV2 with TRBJ2-1; D is possibly TRBD2 (5 bases). Trimming pared 6 bases from V and 11 bases from J, leaving 11 bases between. CDR1 is SNHLY, CDR2 FYNNEI, per germline. This CDR3 region has 11 residues. The CDR3 DNA follows: TGTGCCAGCAGCCGGGAAGGACAGCAGTTCTTC. Translation: CASSREGQQFF.

This chain uses TRBV5-1 with TRBJ2-5; 7 positions agree with TRBD2. The CDR3 has 14 amino acids. The V segment lost 4 bases and the J segment 1 base; nucleotides outside the gene matches: 4. Germline V gene data show CDR1 as SGHRS and CDR2 as YFSETQ. CDR3 in amino acids: CASSHGTTQETQYF. CDR3 coding DNA: TGCGCCAGCAGCCACGGGACTACCCAAGAGACCCAGTACTTC.

The V gene is TRBV7-2, the J gene TRBJ2-2; D perhaps matches TRBD2 (6 bases). The CDR3 is made up of 16 amino acids. Trimming pared 5 bases from V and 5 bases from J, leaving 18 bases between. Germline V CDR1 and CDR2: SGHTA, FQGNSA. The CDR3, as DNA: TGTGCCAGCAGCCAGTCGGGAGTAGCTGGTACCGGGGAGCTGTTTTTT. Translating it yields CASSQSGVAGTGELFF.